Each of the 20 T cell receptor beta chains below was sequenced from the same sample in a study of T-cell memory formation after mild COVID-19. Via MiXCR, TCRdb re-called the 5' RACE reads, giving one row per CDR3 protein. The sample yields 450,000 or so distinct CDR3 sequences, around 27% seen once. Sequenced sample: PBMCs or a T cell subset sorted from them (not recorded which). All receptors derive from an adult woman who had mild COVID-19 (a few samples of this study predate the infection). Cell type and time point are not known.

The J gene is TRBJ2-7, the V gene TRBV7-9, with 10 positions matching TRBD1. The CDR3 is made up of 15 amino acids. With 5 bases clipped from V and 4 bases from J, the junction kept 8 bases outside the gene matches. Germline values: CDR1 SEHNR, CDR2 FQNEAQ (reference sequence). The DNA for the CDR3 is TGTGCCAGCAGCCACGGGACAGGGGTACTGTACGAGCAGTACTTC. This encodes CASSHGTGVLYEQYF.

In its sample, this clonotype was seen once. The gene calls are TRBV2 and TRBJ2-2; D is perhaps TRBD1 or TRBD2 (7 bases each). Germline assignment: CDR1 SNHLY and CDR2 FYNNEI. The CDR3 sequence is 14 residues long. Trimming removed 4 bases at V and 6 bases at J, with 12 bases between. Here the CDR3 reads CASSAAGGAGELFF. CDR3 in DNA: TGTGCCAGCAGTGCGGCAGGGGGGGCCGGGGAGCTGTTTTTT.

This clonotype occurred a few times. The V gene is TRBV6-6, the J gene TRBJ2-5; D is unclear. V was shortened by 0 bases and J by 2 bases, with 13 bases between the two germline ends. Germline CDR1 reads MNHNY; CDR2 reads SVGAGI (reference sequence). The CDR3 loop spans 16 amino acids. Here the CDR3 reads CASSYSLGLAQETQYF. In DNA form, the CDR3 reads TGTGCCAGCAGTTACTCGCTGGGGTTAGCACAAGAGACCCAGTACTTC.

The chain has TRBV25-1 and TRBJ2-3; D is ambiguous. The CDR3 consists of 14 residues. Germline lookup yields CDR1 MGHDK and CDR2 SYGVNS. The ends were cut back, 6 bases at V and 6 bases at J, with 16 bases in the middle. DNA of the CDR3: TGTGCCAGCAGGGCCCTGAGTCCATCCGATACGCAGTATTTT. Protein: CASRALSPSDTQYF.

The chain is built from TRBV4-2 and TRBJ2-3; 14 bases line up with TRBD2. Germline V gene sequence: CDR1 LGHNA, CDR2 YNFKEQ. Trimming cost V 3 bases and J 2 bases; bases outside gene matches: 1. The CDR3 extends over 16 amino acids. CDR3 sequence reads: CASSQGLAGATDTQYF. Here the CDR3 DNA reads TGTGCCAGCAGCCAGGGACTAGCGGGGGCCACAGATACGCAGTATTTT.

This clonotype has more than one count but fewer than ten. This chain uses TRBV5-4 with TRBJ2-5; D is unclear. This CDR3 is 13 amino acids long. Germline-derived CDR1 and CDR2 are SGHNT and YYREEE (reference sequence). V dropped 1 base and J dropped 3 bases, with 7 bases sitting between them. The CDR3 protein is CASSLSAKETQYF. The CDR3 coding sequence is TGTGCCAGCAGCTTGTCGGCCAAAGAGACCCAGTACTTC.

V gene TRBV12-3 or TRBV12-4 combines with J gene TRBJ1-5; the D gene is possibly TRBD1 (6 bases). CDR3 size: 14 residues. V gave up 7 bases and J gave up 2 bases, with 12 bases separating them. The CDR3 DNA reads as TGTGCCAGCACTGGACAGTTAGGCAATCAGCCCCAGCATTTT. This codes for CASTGQLGNQPQHF.

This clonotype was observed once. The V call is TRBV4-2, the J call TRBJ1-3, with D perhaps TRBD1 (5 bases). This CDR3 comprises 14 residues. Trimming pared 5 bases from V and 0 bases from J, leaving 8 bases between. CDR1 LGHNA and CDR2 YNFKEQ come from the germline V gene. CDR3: CASSNTGSGNTIYF. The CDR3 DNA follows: TGTGCCAGCAGCAATACAGGCTCTGGAAACACCATATATTTT.

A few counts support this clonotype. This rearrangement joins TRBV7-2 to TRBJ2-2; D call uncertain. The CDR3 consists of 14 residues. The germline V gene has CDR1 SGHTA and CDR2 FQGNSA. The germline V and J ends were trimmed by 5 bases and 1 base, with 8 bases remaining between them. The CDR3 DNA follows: TGTGCCAGCAGCATCAACGTGAACACCGGGGAGCTGTTTTTT. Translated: CASSINVNTGELFF. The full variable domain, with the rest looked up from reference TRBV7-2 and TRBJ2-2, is GAGVSQSPSNKVTEKGKDVELRCDPISGHTALYWYRQSLGQGLEFLIYFQGNSAPDKSGLPSDRFSAERTGGSVSTLTIQRTQQEDSAVYLCASSINVNTGELFFGEGSRLTVL.

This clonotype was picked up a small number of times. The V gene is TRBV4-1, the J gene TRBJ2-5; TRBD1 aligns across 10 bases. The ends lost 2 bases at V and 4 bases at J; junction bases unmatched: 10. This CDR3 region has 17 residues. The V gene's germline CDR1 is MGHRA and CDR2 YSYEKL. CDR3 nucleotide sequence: TGCGCCAGCAGCCAACTAGGGACAGGGGAGAGAGGAGAGACCCAGTACTTC. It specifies CASSQLGTGERGETQYF.

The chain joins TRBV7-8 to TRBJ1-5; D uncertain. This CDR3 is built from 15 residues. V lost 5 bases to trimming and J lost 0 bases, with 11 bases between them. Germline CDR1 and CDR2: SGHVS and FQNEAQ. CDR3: CASSDGLNSNQPQHF. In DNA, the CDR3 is TGTGCCAGCAGCGACGGACTGAATAGCAATCAGCCCCAGCATTTT. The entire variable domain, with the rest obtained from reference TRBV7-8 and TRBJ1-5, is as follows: GAGVSQSPRYKVAKRGQDVALRCDPISGHVSLFWYQQALGQGPEFLTYFQNEAQLDKSGLPSDRFFAERPEGSVSTLKIQRTQQEDSAVYLCASSDGLNSNQPQHFGDGTRLSIL.

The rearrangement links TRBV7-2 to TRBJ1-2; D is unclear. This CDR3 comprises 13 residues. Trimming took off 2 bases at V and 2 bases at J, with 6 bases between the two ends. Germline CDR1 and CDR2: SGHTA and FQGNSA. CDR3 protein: CASSLSLNYGYTF. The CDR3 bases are TGTGCCAGCAGCTTAAGCCTGAACTATGGCTACACCTTC.

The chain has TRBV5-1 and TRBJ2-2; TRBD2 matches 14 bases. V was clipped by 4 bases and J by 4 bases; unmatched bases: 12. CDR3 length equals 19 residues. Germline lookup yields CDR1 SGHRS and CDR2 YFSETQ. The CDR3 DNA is TGCGCCAGCAGCCCGGAGAGCGGACTAGCGGGGGGCCTCACCGGGGAGCTGTTTTTT. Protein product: CASSPESGLAGGLTGELFF.

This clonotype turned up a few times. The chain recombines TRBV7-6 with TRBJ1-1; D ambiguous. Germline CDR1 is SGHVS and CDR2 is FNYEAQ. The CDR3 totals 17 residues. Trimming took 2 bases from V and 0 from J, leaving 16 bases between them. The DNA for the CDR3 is TGTGCCAGCAGCTTATCCCCCGGAAACCCCATGAACACTGAAGCTTTCTTT. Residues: CASSLSPGNPMNTEAFF.

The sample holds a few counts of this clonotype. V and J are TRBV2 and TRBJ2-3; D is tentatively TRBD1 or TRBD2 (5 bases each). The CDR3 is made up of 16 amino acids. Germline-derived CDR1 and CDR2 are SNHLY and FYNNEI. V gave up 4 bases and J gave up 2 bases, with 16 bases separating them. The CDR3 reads CASSGGTGHSTDTQYF. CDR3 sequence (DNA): TGTGCCAGCAGTGGGGGGACGGGCCACTCCACAGATACGCAGTATTTT.

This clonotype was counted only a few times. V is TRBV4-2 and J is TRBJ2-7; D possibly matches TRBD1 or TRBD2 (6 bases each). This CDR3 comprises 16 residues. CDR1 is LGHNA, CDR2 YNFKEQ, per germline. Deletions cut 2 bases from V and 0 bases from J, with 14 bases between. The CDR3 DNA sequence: TGTGCCAGCAGCCAAACAGGAGGGGGGCCCTCCTACGAGCAGTACTTC. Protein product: CASSQTGGGPSYEQYF.

The CDR3 nucleotides read TGTGCCAGCAGCTTAGTAGTTGGACTGGCGTCCTACAATGAGCAGTTCTTC. Amino acid sequence: CASSLVVGLASYNEQFF. The chain has TRBV13 and TRBJ2-1, with D tentatively TRBD2 (5 bases). This CDR3 spans 17 amino acids. V lost 1 base and J 1 base, leaving 14 bases between the germline ends. Germline lookup yields CDR1 PRHDT and CDR2 FYEKMQ (reference sequence).

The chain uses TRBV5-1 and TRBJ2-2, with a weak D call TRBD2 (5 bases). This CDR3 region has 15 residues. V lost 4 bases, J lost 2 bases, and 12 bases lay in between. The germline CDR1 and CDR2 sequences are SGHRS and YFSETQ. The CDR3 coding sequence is TGCGCCAGCAGCCCAAACGGGGTTAACACCGGGGAGCTGTTTTTT. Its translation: CASSPNGVNTGELFF.

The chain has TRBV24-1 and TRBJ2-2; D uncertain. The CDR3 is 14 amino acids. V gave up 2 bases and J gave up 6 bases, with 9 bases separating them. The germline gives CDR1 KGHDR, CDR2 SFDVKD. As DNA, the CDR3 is TGTGCCACCAGTGATTCAAGCAATCCCGGGGAGCTGTTTTTT. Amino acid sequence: CATSDSSNPGELFF.

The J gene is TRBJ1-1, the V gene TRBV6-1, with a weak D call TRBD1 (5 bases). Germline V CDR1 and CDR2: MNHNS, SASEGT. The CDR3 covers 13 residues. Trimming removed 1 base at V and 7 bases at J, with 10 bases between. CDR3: CASSEDRQLEAFF. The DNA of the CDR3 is TGTGCCAGCAGTGAAGACAGACAGCTTGAAGCTTTCTTT.